The 10 T cell receptor beta chains reported below all come from one sample, sequenced in a study of cytomegalovirus exposure and HLA in healthy donors. PCR amplification relied on 60 Vbeta primers (plus 13 Jbeta primers). Profiled with immunoSEQ multiplex PCR; TCRdb holds only in-frame clones, not every one. Of over 80,000 clones in the sample, roughly 74% are singletons; the top ten hold roughly 13%. The source material was PBMCs. These receptors were taken from a woman in her 70s in good health and CMV-seropositive.

V is TRBV5-1 and J is TRBJ1-2; 9 bases are a match to TRBD1. The V segment lost 3 bases and the J segment 6 bases; nucleotides outside the gene matches: 3. This CDR3 comprises 13 residues. CDR1 and CDR2 (germline): SGHRS, YFSETQ. This CDR3 reads CASSWTGADGYTF. The CDR3 DNA is TGCGCCAGCAGCTGGACAGGGGCGGATGGCTACACCTTC. Supplemented by reference TRBV5-1 and TRBJ1-2, the full variable domain reads KAGVTQTPRYLIKTRGQQVTLSCSPISGHRSVSWYQQTPGQGLQFLFEYFSETQRNKGNFPGRFSGRQFSNSRSEMNVSTLELGDSALYLCASSWTGADGYTFGSGTRLTVV.

The chain couples TRBV5-1 to TRBJ1-1; maybe TRBD1 (6 bases). Deletions cut 7 bases from V and 0 bases from J, with 19 bases between. The CDR3 has 16 residues. Looked up from germline, CDR1 is SGHRS and CDR2 is YFSETQ. CDR3 coding DNA: TGCGCCAGCCGGTTGGGGTCAGGGGTCATGAACACTGAAGCTTTCTTT. Translation gives CASRLGSGVMNTEAFF.

Concerning this clone: Germline is not matched at one junction end, which may reflect a read error. This chain joins TRBV6-1 and TRBJ1-5; 7 nucleotides agree with TRBD1. Germline loops: CDR1 MNHNS, CDR2 SASEGT. This CDR3 has 15 amino acids. The CDR3 coding sequence is TGTGTCAGCAGGCCAGGGGGATATAGCAATCAGCCCCAGCATTTT. It translates to CVSRPGGYSNQPQHF.

The chain combines TRBV27 with TRBJ1-5; tentative D call: TRBD1 (6 bases). The CDR3 consists of 15 residues. With 8 bases removed from V and 4 bases from J, the gap between germline ends came to 18 bases. Germline V gives CDR1 MNHEY, CDR2 SMNVEV (reference sequence). Here the CDR3 DNA reads TGTGCCAGCCAGCTCGGGACATCGGGGAATCAGCCCCAGCATTTT. Its translation is CASQLGTSGNQPQHF.

This chain connects TRBV2 to TRBJ2-1; the D is unclear. Trimming removed 8 bases at V and 4 bases at J, with 6 bases between. The CDR3 contains 11 residues. The germline CDR1 and CDR2 sequences are SNHLY and FYNNEI. The CDR3: CASDEYNEQFF. The DNA for the CDR3 is TGTGCCAGCGATGAGTACAATGAGCAGTTCTTC.

This clone was picked up one time. The limits of the CDR3 on the DNA are not certain, so only TCRdb's listed CDR3 is given. The CDR3: CASSFGPGVSNTEAFF. The chain recombines TRBV6-5 with TRBJ1-1; the listed D gene, TRBD1, was not tested against the DNA. The CDR3 region is 16 residues in length, termini included. CDR1 MNHEY and CDR2 SVGAGI come from the germline V gene.

This chain connects TRBV4-3 to TRBJ2-3, with a tentative D call TRBD2 (5 bases). The CDR3 runs 16 residues. CDR1 and CDR2 from the germline V gene are LGHNA and YSLEER. With 2 bases removed from V and 2 bases from J, the gap between germline ends came to 14 bases. CDR3 sequence (DNA): TGCGCCAGCAGCCAAAACCCCGGGGAGAACACAGATACGCAGTATTTT. Translating gives CASSQNPGENTDTQYF.

V and J are TRBV4-1 and TRBJ2-1; 12 bases agree with TRBD1. The CDR3 spans 18 residues. Germline-derived CDR1 and CDR2 are MGHRA and YSYEKL. V trimming: 0 bases; J trimming: 7 bases; junction bases outside the gene matches: 10. The CDR3: CASSQDAPGQGAVNEQFF. The CDR3 nucleotides are TGCGCCAGCAGCCAAGATGCCCCGGGACAGGGGGCTGTTAATGAGCAGTTCTTC.

CDR3 amino acids: CASSLGGTVNQPQHF. The CDR3 nucleotides are TGTGCCAGCAGCTTAGGGGGGACAGTCAATCAGCCCCAGCATTTT. The chain carries TRBV11-2 and TRBJ1-5, with 7 bases that match TRBD1. The CDR3 is 15 amino acids. The J segment lost 3 bases and the V segment lost 1 base, leaving 3 bases of the junction unmatched. Germline V gene sequence: CDR1 SGHAT, CDR2 FQNNGV.

The sample holds one count of this clone. This chain links TRBV2 with TRBJ1-5; a possible D gene is TRBD1 (5 bases). V was pared by 6 bases and J by 2 bases, with 8 bases between. This CDR3 region has 13 residues. The germline V gene has CDR1 SNHLY and CDR2 FYNNEI. The CDR3 nucleotides are TGTGCCAGCAGCGGGGGACGCAATCAGCCCCAGCATTTT. It specifies CASSGGRNQPQHF.